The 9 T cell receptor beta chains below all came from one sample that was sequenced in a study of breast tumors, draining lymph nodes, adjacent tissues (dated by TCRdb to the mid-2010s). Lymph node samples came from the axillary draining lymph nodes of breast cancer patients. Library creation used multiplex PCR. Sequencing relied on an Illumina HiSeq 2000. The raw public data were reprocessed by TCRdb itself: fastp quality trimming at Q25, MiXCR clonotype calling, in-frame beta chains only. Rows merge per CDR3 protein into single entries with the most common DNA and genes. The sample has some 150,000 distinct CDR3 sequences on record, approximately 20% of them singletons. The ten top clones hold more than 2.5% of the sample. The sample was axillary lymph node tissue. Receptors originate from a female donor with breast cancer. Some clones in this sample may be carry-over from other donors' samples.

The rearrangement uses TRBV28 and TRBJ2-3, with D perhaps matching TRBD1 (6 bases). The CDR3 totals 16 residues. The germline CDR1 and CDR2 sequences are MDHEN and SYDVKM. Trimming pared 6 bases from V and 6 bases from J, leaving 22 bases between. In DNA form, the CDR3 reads TGTGCCAGCAGGCGGCAGGGCCTCCGGACAGAGGATACGCAGTATTTT. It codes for CASRRQGLRTEDTQYF.

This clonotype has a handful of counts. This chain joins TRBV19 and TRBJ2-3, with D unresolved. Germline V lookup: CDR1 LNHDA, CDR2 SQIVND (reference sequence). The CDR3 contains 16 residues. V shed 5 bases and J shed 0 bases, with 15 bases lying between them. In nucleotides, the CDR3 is TGTGCCAGTAGTCCTCGACCAAAACTTAGCACAGATACGCAGTATTTT. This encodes CASSPRPKLSTDTQYF.

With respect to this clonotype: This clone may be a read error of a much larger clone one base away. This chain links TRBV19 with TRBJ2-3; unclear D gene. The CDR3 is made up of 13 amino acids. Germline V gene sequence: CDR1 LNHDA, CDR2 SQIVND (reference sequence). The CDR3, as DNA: TGTGTCAGTAGTATAAAGGGTGCAGATACGCAGTATTTT. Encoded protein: CVSSIKGADTQYF.

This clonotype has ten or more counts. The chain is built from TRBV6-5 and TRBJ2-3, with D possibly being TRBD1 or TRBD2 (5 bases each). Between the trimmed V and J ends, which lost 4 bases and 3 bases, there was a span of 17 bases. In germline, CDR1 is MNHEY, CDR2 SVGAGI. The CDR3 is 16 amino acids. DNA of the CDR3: TGTGCCAGCAGTTCCCAGGGTGGGGGTTATACAGATACGCAGTATTTT. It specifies CASSSQGGGYTDTQYF.

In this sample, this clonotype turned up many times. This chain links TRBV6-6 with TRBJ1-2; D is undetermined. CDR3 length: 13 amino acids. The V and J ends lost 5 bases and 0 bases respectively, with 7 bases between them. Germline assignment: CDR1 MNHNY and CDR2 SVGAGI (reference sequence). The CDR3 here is CASSPVPNYGYTF. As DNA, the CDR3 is TGTGCCAGCAGTCCAGTACCTAACTATGGCTACACCTTC.

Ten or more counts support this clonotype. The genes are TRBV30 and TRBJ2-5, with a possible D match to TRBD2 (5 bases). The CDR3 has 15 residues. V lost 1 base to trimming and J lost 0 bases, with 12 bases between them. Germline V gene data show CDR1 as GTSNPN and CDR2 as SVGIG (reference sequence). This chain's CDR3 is CAWSGGREYQETQYF. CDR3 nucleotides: TGTGCCTGGAGTGGGGGAAGGGAGTACCAAGAGACCCAGTACTTC.

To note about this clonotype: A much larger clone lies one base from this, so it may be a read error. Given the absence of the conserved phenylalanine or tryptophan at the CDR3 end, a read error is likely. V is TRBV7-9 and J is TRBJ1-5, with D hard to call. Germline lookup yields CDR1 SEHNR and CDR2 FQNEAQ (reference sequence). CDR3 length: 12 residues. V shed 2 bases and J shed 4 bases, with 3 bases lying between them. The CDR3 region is CASSLPNQPQHC. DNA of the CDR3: TGTGCCAGCAGCTTACCAAATCAGCCCCAGCATTGT.

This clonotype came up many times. CDR3 region: CASSSTGALQETQYF. The CDR3, as DNA: TGTGCCAGCAGCTCGACAGGGGCCCTCCAAGAGACCCAGTACTTC. The V call is TRBV7-8, the J call TRBJ2-5; 8 bases align to TRBD1. The CDR3 covers 15 residues. The J segment lost 1 base and the V segment lost 4 bases, leaving 5 bases of the junction unmatched. Germline CDR1 is SGHVS and CDR2 is FQNEAQ.

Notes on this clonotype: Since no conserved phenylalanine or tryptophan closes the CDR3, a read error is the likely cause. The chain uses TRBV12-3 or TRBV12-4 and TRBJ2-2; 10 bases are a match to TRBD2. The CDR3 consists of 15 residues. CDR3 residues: CASSLAGVRTGELFS. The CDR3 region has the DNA TGTGCCAGCAGTCTAGCGGGAGTGCGAACCGGGGAGCTGTTTTCT.